This T cell receptor beta chain was documented in a study of T cells in Graves' hyperthyroidism and ophthalmopathy. Study details: The blood sample was taken at first diagnosis, before treatment began.

Whole-study findings and limits: Ophthalmopathy, as predicted by the model, came a median roughly 6.8 months after the prediction.

TCR beta CDR3 sequences were amplified from RNA transcripts. The TCR CDR3 was amplified in a first-round RT-PCR using the HTBI primer set. Using its own MiXCR run on the multiplex PCR reads, TCRdb lists one record per CDR3 protein. Of around 620,000 distinct CDR3 sequences in the sample, around 14% were seen once. The CDR3 is 15 residues long. V trimming: 0 bases; J trimming: 6 bases; junction bases outside the gene matches: 6. Per the germline V gene, CDR1 is SGHRS and CDR2 is YFSETQ. In the case of this clonotype: The antigen remains unidentified.

Diagnoses were made from clinical symptoms, serum measures (thyroxine and TRAb), thyroid ultrasound and orbital computed tomography. Specimen: blood. The V and J genes are TRBV5-1 and TRBJ1-5; TRBD1 aligns across 7 bases. The clonotype comes from a woman aged 18-29 years with Graves' ophthalmopathy. CDR3 region: CASSLGQGGLQPQHF. The CDR3 DNA reads TGCGCCAGCAGCTTGGGACAGGGAGGACTTCAGCCCCAGCATTTT.